This T cell receptor beta chain stems from a study of blood T cells in healthy people across ages. PCR was performed a second time for 7 to 11 cycles using a sample-barcoded 5' primer and a J-beta primer mix. TCRdb processed the 5' RACE reads anew with MiXCR; each CDR3 protein has one entry. The sample includes 750,000 or so distinct CDR3 sequences, around 25% of them seen just once. From germline, CDR1 is MDHEN and CDR2 SYDVKM. Trimming took off 1 base at V and 6 bases at J, with 3 bases between the two ends. The CDR3 loop spans 12 amino acids. These records were also assigned to another study, of T cells of mothers and their children. As that report states: Each child contributed about 3 million TCR beta CDR3 reads, while each mother contributed over 10 million. Related mother-child pairs showed slightly, non-significantly higher overlap than unrelated pairs.

The TCR sequence derives from a boy aged 10-17 years in good health. The rearrangement links TRBV28 to TRBJ2-2; D remains unclear. What was sequenced was blood. The CDR3 coding sequence is TGTGCCAGCAGTTTATTGCCCGGGGAGCTGTTTTTT. It codes for CASSLLPGELFF.